This T cell receptor beta chain comes out of a study of response to subunit inactivated influenza vaccine. Regarding the study as a whole: The authors suggested that few new T cells are recruited per seasonal influenza vaccination.

A few counts support this clonotype. Its target is unknown. TCRdb fed the RT-PCR reads into MiXCR, producing one record per CDR3 protein. The sample records fewer than 550,000 distinct CDR3 sequences, about 25% being singletons. The CDR3 is 16 residues long. The V gene lost 5 bases and the J gene lost 2 bases, with 20 bases spanning the gap. CDR1 is DFQATT and CDR2 is SNEGSKA in the germline V gene (reference sequence). This sequence was found in a man aged 50 to 59 who received an inactivated influenza vaccine. The chain links TRBV20-1 to TRBJ2-3; D is possibly TRBD2 (7 bases). This material consisted of CD4+ T cells sorted from PBMCs, taken roughly 5 days after vaccination. The CDR3 bases are TGCAGTGCTCTATACTTGTTGCGGGGGCTCACAGATACGCAGTATTTT. Its translation: CSALYLLRGLTDTQYF.